This passage covers 29 T cell receptor beta chains from one sample sequenced in a study of blood T cell repertoires in COVID-19. Only in-frame clones appear in the TCRdb table, and some are missing; sequencing was by immunoSEQ multiplex PCR. The table includes around 70,000 clones, more than 75% detected once. Sequenced: peripheral blood. Every receptor here comes from a man between 45 and 60 years old with active COVID-19.

This clone was seen just once. The V gene is TRBV5-1, the J gene TRBJ1-5, with a tentative D call TRBD1 (5 bases). Trimming removed 2 bases at V and 0 bases at J, with 9 bases between. The CDR3 is 15 amino acids. CDR1 SGHRS and CDR2 YFSETQ come from the germline V gene. The CDR3: CASSLTGNSNQPQHF. DNA for the CDR3: TGCGCCAGCAGCTTAACAGGAAATAGCAATCAGCCCCAGCATTTT.

The chain recombines TRBV15 with TRBJ1-5, with 8 bases matching TRBD1. CDR1 is LNHNV and CDR2 is YYDKDF in the germline V gene (reference sequence). Trimming removed 1 base from V and 0 bases from J; junction bases left unmatched: 2. The CDR3 runs 16 residues. The CDR3 DNA sequence: TGTGCCACCAGCAGAGGACAGGGGTCTAGCAATCAGCCCCAGCATTTT. Its protein product is CATSRGQGSSNQPQHF.

This chain uses TRBV9 with TRBJ2-7; perhaps TRBD1 as D (6 bases). Trimming removed 0 bases from V and 7 bases from J, with 11 bases in between. CDR3 length: 13 residues. Germline CDR1 and CDR2: SGDLS and YYNGEE. This CDR3 reads CASSVGGHGEQYF. The DNA for the CDR3 is TGTGCCAGCAGCGTAGGGGGACATGGGGAGCAGTACTTC.

The J gene is TRBJ1-2, the V gene TRBV7-9, with 8 nucleotides matching TRBD1. CDR3 length: 15 residues. CDR1 is SEHNR and CDR2 is FQNEAQ in the germline V gene (reference sequence). V trimming: 4 bases; J trimming: 6 bases; junction bases outside the gene matches: 10. In nucleotides, the CDR3 is TGTGCCAGCAGCTCTACTTACTCGACAGGGGATGGCTACACCTTC. It translates to CASSSTYSTGDGYTF.

The V and J genes are TRBV28 and TRBJ1-2; 9 bases fit TRBD1. The germline V gene has CDR1 MDHEN and CDR2 SYDVKM. The CDR3 sequence is 15 residues long. With V trimmed by 6 bases and J by 5 bases, 10 bases remained unmatched. CDR3 sequence (DNA): TGTGCCAGCAGACCGGGACAGGGCGGGGGATATGGCTACACCTTC. This encodes CASRPGQGGGYGYTF.

The rearrangement links TRBV27 to TRBJ1-2; TRBD1 matches at 12 bases. Trimming took 5 bases from V and 7 from J; bases not matched to a gene: 14. CDR1 and CDR2 (germline): MNHEY, SMNVEV (reference sequence). The CDR3 loop spans 17 amino acids. CDR3 DNA: TGTGCCAGCAGTCACGCAATGCCGGGACAGGGGGCTTTTGGCTACACCTTC. Translated: CASSHAMPGQGAFGYTF.

This chain links TRBV15 with TRBJ2-7, with D tentatively TRBD1 (6 bases). This CDR3 spans 14 amino acids. V lost 0 bases to trimming and J lost 4 bases, with 10 bases between them. Germline CDR1 is LNHNV and CDR2 is YYDKDF (reference sequence). For the CDR3, the DNA is TGTGCCACCAGCAGAGAGCAGGGGAGTTACGAGCAGTACTTC. This encodes CATSREQGSYEQYF.

V and J are TRBV11-2 and TRBJ1-1, with 8 bases identical to TRBD1. This CDR3 comprises 14 residues. The V and J ends lost 5 bases and 4 bases, in that order; junction bases with no gene match: 6. The germline gives CDR1 SGHAT, CDR2 FQNNGV. DNA for the CDR3: TGTGCCAGCAGCCCGGACAGGGATAGCACTGAAGCTTTCTTT. It codes for CASSPDRDSTEAFF.

This clone was picked up one time. This chain links TRBV21-1 with TRBJ2-7; TRBD1 is the table's D call, not checked against the DNA. TRBV21-1 counts as a pseudogene. The CDR3 has 13 residues. The CDR3 protein is CASSSRDRLKQYF. CDR3 DNA: TGTGCCAGCAGCTCCCGGGACAGGTTGAAGCAGTACTTC.

The rearrangement uses TRBV5-4 and TRBJ2-5, with TRBD2 identical over 11 bases. Germline V gene lookup returns CDR1 SGHNT and CDR2 YYREEE (reference sequence). With 4 bases clipped from V and 0 bases from J, the junction kept 5 bases outside the gene matches. The CDR3 has 16 amino acids. The CDR3 DNA sequence: TGTGCCAGCAGCGGAACGGGACTAGCGGACCAAGAGACCCAGTACTTC. This sequence encodes CASSGTGLADQETQYF.

The genes are TRBV7-2 and TRBJ2-7; the D gene is possibly TRBD1 (6 bases). This CDR3 is 13 amino acids long. V lost 5 bases to trimming and J lost 7 bases, with 15 bases between them. The germline V gene has CDR1 SGHTA and CDR2 FQGNSA. The CDR3 loop reads CASSAGTSREQYF. The DNA for the CDR3 is TGTGCCAGCAGCGCAGGGACATCGCGGGAGCAGTACTTC.

This rearrangement joins TRBV11-2 to TRBJ2-3, with TRBD2 identical over 11 bases. The CDR3 is 17 residues long. Germline V gene sequence: CDR1 SGHAT, CDR2 FQNNGV. V lost 1 base, J lost 2 bases, and 5 bases stayed unmatched. The CDR3 bases are TGTGCCAGCAGCTTAGGACTAGCGGGGAGTCACACAGATACGCAGTATTTT. Translated, it gives CASSLGLAGSHTDTQYF.

CDR3 nucleotides: TGTGCCAGCGCGGGACAGGAGAACACTGAAGCTTTCTTT. Translation: CASAGQENTEAFF. The V call is TRBV18, the J call TRBJ1-1, with 8 nucleotides matching TRBD1. The V and J ends lost 8 bases and 1 base, in that order; junction bases with no gene match: 3. Germline V gives CDR1 KGHSH, CDR2 LQKENI. CDR3 length equals 13 residues.

The chain has TRBV7-8 and TRBJ1-2; 7 bases line up with TRBD1. This CDR3 contains 15 residues. V trimming: 4 bases; J trimming: 6 bases; junction bases outside the gene matches: 11. Germline assignment: CDR1 SGHVS and CDR2 FQNEAQ. The CDR3 DNA reads TGTGCCAGCAGCTCAACTTTGATACAGGGGAATGGCTACACCTTC. Its translation is CASSSTLIQGNGYTF.

This sequence joins TRBV18 and TRBJ1-2, with D perhaps matching TRBD1 (6 bases). The CDR3 covers 14 residues. The V end lost 2 bases, the J end lost 4 bases, and 11 bases lay between the germline ends. The germline V gene encodes CDR1 KGHSH and CDR2 LQKENI. The CDR3 nucleotides are TGTGCCAGCTCACCAAACAGGGATTTCTATGGCTACACCTTC. Protein: CASSPNRDFYGYTF. Looking up the rest from reference TRBV18 and TRBJ1-2 gives the full variable domain: NAGVMQNPRHLVRRRGQEARLRCSPMKGHSHVYWYRQLPEEGLKFMVYLQKENIIDESGMPKERFSAEFPKEGPSILRIQQVVRGDSAAYFCASSPNRDFYGYTFGSGTRLTVV.

V usage is TRBV7-2 and J usage is TRBJ2-7, with 8 bases matching TRBD2. The trim removed 4 bases at V and 2 bases at J, leaving 13 bases unmatched. Germline CDR1 and CDR2: SGHTA and FQGNSA. The CDR3 is 17 residues long. The CDR3 bases are TGTGCCAGCAGCTACTACCAACCGGGACTAGACACCTACGAGCAGTACTTC. Residues: CASSYYQPGLDTYEQYF.

The chain links TRBV19 to TRBJ1-4; 7 nucleotides agree with TRBD1. Trimming cost V 5 bases and J 3 bases; bases outside gene matches: 12. CDR3 length: 17 residues. Germline CDR1 and CDR2: LNHDA and SQIVND (reference sequence). The CDR3 region has the DNA TGTGCCAGTAGTTATGCCGTCCTACAGGGGTCTAATGAAAAACTGTTTTTT. Translated: CASSYAVLQGSNEKLFF. Using reference TRBV19 and TRBJ1-4 for the parts outside the CDR3, the full variable domain is DGGITQSPKYLFRKEGQNVTLSCEQNLNHDAMYWYRQDPGQGLRLIYYSQIVNDFQKGDIAEGYSVSREKKESFPLTVTSAQKNPTAFYLCASSYAVLQGSNEKLFFGSGTQLSVL.

The rearrangement links TRBV28 to TRBJ1-3; 7 nucleotides line up with TRBD1. The junction had 8 bases not matched to a gene; V was cut back by 3 bases and J by 0 bases. The CDR3 has 17 amino acids. Germline CDR1 is MDHEN and CDR2 is SYDVKM. The CDR3 reads CASSLGLGGVSGNTIYF. CDR3 DNA sequence: TGTGCCAGCAGTTTGGGGTTAGGGGGCGTCTCTGGAAACACCATATATTTT.

With respect to this clone: Other DNA sequences from this sample encode an identical CDR3 as well. The V gene is TRBV28, the J gene TRBJ1-2; 7 bases fit TRBD1. Trimming cost V 2 bases and J 4 bases; bases outside gene matches: 1. The CDR3 is 13 residues long. CDR1 and CDR2 from the germline V gene are MDHEN and SYDVKM. The CDR3 loop is CASSLQGGYGYTF. CDR3 in DNA: TGTGCCAGCAGTTTACAGGGGGGCTATGGCTACACCTTC.

The V gene is TRBV4-3, the J gene TRBJ2-2; D unresolved. The CDR3 is 13 amino acids. The germline V gene encodes CDR1 LGHNA and CDR2 YSLEER. Deletions cut 3 bases from V and 2 bases from J, with 4 bases between. The CDR3 sequence is CASSQSNTGELFF. In DNA, the CDR3 is TGCGCCAGCAGCCAGAGTAACACCGGGGAGCTGTTTTTT.

The chain combines TRBV19 with TRBJ1-1; D is unclear. V was cut by 2 bases and J by 2 bases, with 12 bases left in between. This CDR3 contains 15 residues. CDR1 and CDR2 (germline): LNHDA, SQIVND (reference sequence). This chain's CDR3 is CASSIRRPSNTEAFF. The CDR3 DNA sequence: TGTGCCAGTAGTATAAGGAGACCATCCAACACTGAAGCTTTCTTT.

CDR3 nucleotide sequence: TGTGCCAGCAGTCAGCGGTCAACAGGGTACACTGAAGCTTTCTTT. It is translated as CASSQRSTGYTEAFF. This chain connects TRBV27 to TRBJ1-1, with a tentative D call TRBD1 (6 bases). There are 15 residues in the CDR3. CDR1 is MNHEY, CDR2 SMNVEV, per germline (reference sequence). Trimming left V 5 bases short and J 3 bases short, with 16 bases between.

The rearrangement links TRBV29-1 to TRBJ2-7; 8 bases agree with TRBD1. Germline V lookup: CDR1 SQVTM, CDR2 ANQGSEA. The trim removed 5 bases at V and 0 bases at J, leaving 6 bases unmatched. This CDR3 comprises 14 residues. CDR3 sequence (DNA): TGCAGCGTTTCACCGACAGGGGTCTCCTACGAGCAGTACTTC. This sequence encodes CSVSPTGVSYEQYF.

V is TRBV5-1 and J is TRBJ2-7; 7 bases align to TRBD1. The CDR3 sequence is 17 residues long. J gave up 6 bases and V 0 bases, and 15 bases lay outside the gene matches. The V gene's germline CDR1 is SGHRS and CDR2 YFSETQ. CDR3 sequence (DNA): TGCGCCAGCAGCTTGGGAGGTGGAGACAGGGACGGCTCCGAGCAGTACTTC. It specifies CASSLGGGDRDGSEQYF.

This rearrangement joins TRBV29-1 to TRBJ2-3; TRBD2 matches 12 bases. In germline, CDR1 is SQVTM, CDR2 ANQGSEA. V trimming: 5 bases; J trimming: 5 bases; junction bases outside the gene matches: 8. The CDR3 is made up of 15 amino acids. CDR3 DNA sequence: TGCAGCGTTTGCCCTAGCGGGAGGGCGGGAGATACGCAGTATTTT. Translation gives CSVCPSGRAGDTQYF.

The V gene is TRBV19, the J gene TRBJ2-1; TRBD1 aligns across 10 bases. CDR1 and CDR2 from the germline V gene are LNHDA and SQIVND (reference sequence). The CDR3 consists of 15 residues. Unmatched junction bases numbered 3, after V lost 3 bases and J lost 4 bases. CDR3 in amino acids: CASSIDRGRYNEQFF. The CDR3 DNA follows: TGTGCCAGTAGTATTGACAGGGGGCGATACAATGAGCAGTTCTTC.

This chain uses TRBV25-1 with TRBJ2-3, with D perhaps matching TRBD1 (6 bases). The length of the CDR3 is 14 residues. Germline V gene sequence: CDR1 MGHDK, CDR2 SYGVNS. The V and J ends lost 8 bases and 0 bases respectively, with 12 bases between them. Here the CDR3 reads CASQRQESTDTQYF. CDR3 bases: TGTGCCAGCCAAAGACAGGAAAGCACAGATACGCAGTATTTT. Based on the CDR3 plus reference TRBV25-1 and TRBJ2-3, the full variable domain is EADIYQTPRYLVIGTGKKITLECSQTMGHDKMYWYQQDPGMELHLIHYSYGVNSTEKGDLSSESTVSRIRTEHFPLTLESARPSHTSQYLCASQRQESTDTQYFGPGTRLTVL.

This chain's CDR3 is CASTAGTGGFGYTF. CDR3 DNA sequence: TGTGCCAGCACCGCCGGGACAGGGGGCTTTGGCTACACCTTC. The chain joins TRBV7-2 to TRBJ1-2; 12 nucleotides align to TRBD1. Germline V gives CDR1 SGHTA, CDR2 FQGNSA. CDR3 length: 14 residues. V lost 7 bases and J lost 7; bases outside the gene matches: 7.

The rearrangement joins TRBV5-6 to TRBJ1-3; perhaps TRBD1 as D (6 bases). Per germline, CDR1 SGHDT and CDR2 YYEEEE. CDR3 length: 17 amino acids. The V gene lost 4 bases and the J gene lost 0 bases, with 17 bases spanning the gap. Here the CDR3 DNA reads TGTGCCAGCAGCCCACCCGGGGGGCAAAGCTCTGGAAACACCATATATTTT. Protein: CASSPPGGQSSGNTIYF.